This T cell receptor (beta chain) was profiled in a study of cytomegalovirus exposure and HLA in healthy donors. Whole-study results and caveats: The CMV antigen specificity of three CMV-associated chains was confirmed through in vitro analysis. Association with HLA alleles at 0.05 false discovery rate was found for 15,000 to 20,000 TCR beta sequences in a later analysis.

As for this clone: Its specificity is not known.

Germline V lookup: CDR1 SGDLS, CDR2 YYNGEE. Trimming pared 0 bases from V and 1 base from J, leaving 13 bases between. The CDR3 is 16 amino acids. 60 Vbeta and 13 Jbeta primers were used in PCR. Data came from immunoSEQ multiplex PCR; TCRdb stores just in-frame clones and leaves some out. The table shows 150,000 to 200,000 clones, with roughly 70% occurring only once. This chain joins TRBV9 and TRBJ2-5; D possibly corresponds to TRBD2 (5 bases). This receptor was obtained from a woman younger than 45 in good health and CMV-seronegative. The sequencing input was PBMCs. CDR3 DNA sequence: TGTGCCAGCAGCGTAGGCCTAGCCCGAGCCCAAGAGACCCAGTACTTC. Its protein product is CASSVGLARAQETQYF.